What follows is one T cell receptor beta chain and its context. This CDR3 spans 14 amino acids. The germline CDR1 and CDR2 sequences are SGHTA and FQGNSA. V shed 2 bases and J shed 2 bases, with 9 bases lying between them. TCRdb redid the calling of the 5' RACE reads with MiXCR, one entry per CDR3 protein. Of 250,000 to 300,000 distinct CDR3 sequences listed, 8.7% are singletons. This record belongs to a study of T cells after yellow fever vaccination. The rearrangement uses TRBV7-2 and TRBJ1-2, with a possible D match to TRBD1 (6 bases). Sequenced here: CD4+ T cells sorted from PBMCs, sampled 5 days after the yellow fever booster vaccination. This receptor was identified in a man aged 18 to 35 who received the YFV17D yellow fever vaccine. The CDR3 here is CASSLSTGNYGYTF. DNA for the CDR3: TGTGCCAGCAGCTTAAGTACAGGGAACTATGGCTACACCTTC. Full variable domain (rest looked up from reference TRBV7-2 and TRBJ1-2): GAGVSQSPSNKVTEKGKDVELRCDPISGHTALYWYRQSLGQGLEFLIYFQGNSAPDKSGLPSDRFSAERTGGSVSTLTIQRTQQEDSAVYLCASSLSTGNYGYTFGSGTRLTVV.